These T cell receptor beta chains were read from a single sample in a study of blood T cell repertoires in COVID-19. Clones were read by immunoSEQ multiplex PCR, and TCRdb kept only the in-frame ones, dropping some. The sample consists of some 270,000 clones, approximately 85% of them appearing once. Input material: PBMCs or T cells enriched from blood (not recorded which). The receptors derive from a woman in her 50s with acute COVID-19. Each CDR3 is given with its conserved first and last residue. A D gene is named only where the DNA matches it firmly. The size field is filled for only some rows; it gives once, few, many or a size class.

.,TRBV24-1,18,TRBD1,TRBJ2-2,CATSEPTGGETGTGELFF,TGTGCCACCAGTGAGCCCACAGGGGGCGAAACGGGGACCGGGGAGCTGTTTTTT
.,TRBV9,17,TRBD2,TRBJ2-3,CASSLRTSVKVSDTQYF,TGTGCCAGCAGCCTTCGGACTAGCGTCAAGGTATCAGATACGCAGTATTTT
.,TRBV5-1,18,.,TRBJ1-3,CASSLVPQRGSPGNTIYF,TGCGCCAGCAGCTTGGTCCCCCAAAGGGGATCTCCTGGAAACACCATATATTTT
.,TRBV5-1,15,TRBD1,TRBJ1-4,CASSSGTGHNEKLFF,TGCGCCAGCAGCTCGGGGACAGGACATAATGAAAAACTGTTTTTT
.,TRBV12-3/TRBV12-4,13,.,TRBJ1-1,CASRTTVNTEAFF,TGTGCCAGCAGGACAACCGTTAACACTGAAGCTTTCTTT
.,TRBV2,16,TRBD2,TRBJ2-1,CASSTRRTSGGGEQFF,TGTGCCAGCAGTACAAGGCGGACTAGCGGGGGTGGTGAGCAGTTCTTC
once,TRBV5-1,17,TRBD1,TRBJ1-4,CASSPGQGVETNEKLFF,TGCGCCAGCAGCCCGGGACAGGGGGTGGAAACTAATGAAAAACTGTTTTTT
.,TRBV3-1/TRBV3-2,14,.,TRBJ1-2,CASSPAYGFRGYTF,TGTGCCAGCAGCCCCGCTTATGGCTTCCGTGGCTACACCTTC
once,TRBV6-4,15,TRBD2,TRBJ2-3,CASSSSGGATDTQYF,TGTGCCAGCAGTTCTAGCGGGGGGGCAACAGATACGCAGTATTTT
.,TRBV29-1,14,.,TRBJ1-2,CSVDPDGANYGYTF,TGCAGCGTTGACCCTGACGGAGCTAACTATGGCTACACCTTC
.,TRBV12-3/TRBV12-4,13,TRBD1,TRBJ1-1,CASIWTGGVEAFF,TGTGCCAGCATTTGGACAGGAGGCGTTGAAGCTTTCTTT
.,TRBV5-8,16,.,TRBJ1-1,CASSFQGIGLNTEAFF,TGTGCCAGCAGCTTTCAGGGTATAGGGCTGAACACTGAAGCTTTCTTT
.,TRBV19,14,TRBD1,TRBJ1-1,CASSWTGSGTEAFF,TGTGCCAGTAGTTGGACAGGATCGGGCACTGAAGCTTTCTTT
.,TRBV3-1/TRBV3-2,15,.,TRBJ1-3,CASSQPTGTGNTIYF,TGTGCCAGCAGCCAGCCCACAGGGACTGGAAACACCATATATTTT
.,TRBV27,13,TRBD1,TRBJ1-2,CASSLGQGYGYTF,TGTGCCAGCAGCCTCGGACAGGGCTATGGCTACACCTTC
.,TRBV7-6,15,.,TRBJ2-7,CASSLSQVLSYEQYF,TGTGCCAGCAGCTTGAGCCAGGTTCTATCCTACGAGCAGTACTTC
.,TRBV10-2,16,.,TRBJ2-1,CASSEPGQGQYNEQFF,TGCGCCAGCAGTGAACCGGGTCAGGGACAATACAATGAGCAGTTCTTC
.,TRBV12-3/TRBV12-4,13,.,TRBJ1-1,CASSSSGVSEAFF,TGTGCCAGCAGCTCAAGCGGGGTATCTGAAGCTTTCTTT
.,TRBV7-6,16,.,TRBJ2-7,CASSKMGHGSSYEQYF,TGTGCCAGCAGCAAAATGGGCCATGGTAGCTCCTACGAGCAGTACTTC
.,TRBV7-2,15,.,TRBJ1-3,CASSPGQLSGNTIYF,TGTGCCAGCAGCCCCGGACAGTTATCTGGAAACACCATATATTTT
.,TRBV25-1,18,TRBD2,TRBJ2-1,CASSEYGTSGGIRNEQFF,TGTGCCAGCAGTGAATACGGGACTAGCGGGGGGATAAGGAATGAGCAGTTCTTC
.,TRBV19,12,.,TRBJ2-5,CASSLGQETQYF,TGTGCCAGTAGTCTCGGGCAAGAGACCCAGTACTTC
.,TRBV30,14,.,TRBJ1-5,CAWTQGKSNQPQHF,TGTGCCTGGACGCAGGGAAAAAGCAATCAGCCCCAGCATTTT
.,TRBV7-9,15,TRBD2,TRBJ2-4,CASSGREVFTNIQYF,TGTGCCAGCAGCGGGAGGGAGGTGTTTACCAACATTCAGTACTTC
.,TRBV3-1/TRBV3-2,13,.,TRBJ1-2,CASSRGQVPGYTF,TGTGCCAGCAGCCGGGGGCAGGTTCCTGGCTACACCTTC
few,TRBV5-4,14,TRBD1,TRBJ2-5,CASSSDRLGETQYF,TGTGCCAGCAGCTCGGACAGGCTCGGGGAGACCCAGTACTTC
.,TRBV5-1,16,.,TRBJ1-2,CASSLGTAGANYGYTF,TGCGCCAGCAGCTTGGGGACAGCGGGAGCTAACTATGGCTACACCTTC
.,TRBV19,13,.,TRBJ2-5,CASSSTSQETQYF,TGTGCCAGTAGTTCGACATCCCAAGAGACCCAGTACTTC
.,TRBV7-9,14,.,TRBJ2-3,CASSLVSSTDTQYF,TGTGCCAGCAGCTTAGTCAGTAGCACAGATACGCAGTATTTT
.,TRBV9,15,.,TRBJ2-3,CASSVAGASTDTQYF,TGTGCCAGCAGCGTAGCTGGGGCTAGCACAGATACGCAGTATTTT
.,TRBV7-2,16,TRBD2,TRBJ2-1,CASSSLGLAGNNEQFF,TGTGCCAGCAGCTCACTGGGACTAGCGGGCAACAATGAGCAGTTCTTC
.,TRBV5-1,14,.,TRBJ1-1,CASSPQGRATEAFF,TGCGCCAGCAGCCCCCAGGGCAGGGCCACTGAAGCTTTCTTT
.,TRBV5-4,15,.,TRBJ2-3,CASSLEAGSTDTQYF,TGTGCCAGCAGCTTGGAGGCGGGTAGCACAGATACGCAGTATTTT
.,TRBV28,14,.,TRBJ1-5,CASSIPGMTQPQHF,TGTGCCAGCAGCATCCCCGGGATGACTCAGCCCCAGCATTTT
few,TRBV2,13,TRBD1,TRBJ1-2,CASRDGTGDGYTF,TGTGCCAGCAGAGATGGGACAGGGGATGGCTACACCTTC
.,TRBV5-6,15,TRBD1,TRBJ1-6,CASSGDRGRNSPLHF,TGTGCCAGCAGCGGGGACAGGGGGAGGAATTCACCCCTCCACTTT
.,TRBV7-7,15,TRBD2,TRBJ2-3,CASARLAGSTDTQYF,TGTGCTAGCGCGAGACTAGCGGGTAGCACAGATACGCAGTATTTT
.,TRBV5-1,13,TRBD1,TRBJ1-1,CASSSTGDTEAFF,TGCGCCAGCAGCTCTACAGGGGACACTGAAGCTTTCTTT
.,TRBV6-1,13,.,TRBJ2-7,CASSEGGPYEQYF,TGTGCCAGCAGTGAAGGAGGGCCCTACGAGCAGTACTTC
.,TRBV29-1,16,TRBD1,TRBJ1-2,CSVIFLFGTDHYGYTF,TGCAGCGTAATCTTCCTATTTGGGACAGACCACTATGGCTACACCTTC
once,TRBV5-4,14,.,TRBJ2-5,CASSLGAGGETQYF,TGTGCCAGCAGCTTGGGGGCTGGGGGGGAGACCCAGTACTTC
.,TRBV19,13,TRBD1,TRBJ1-2,CASKGQGDYGYTF,TGTGCCAGTAAAGGACAGGGGGACTATGGCTACACCTTC
.,TRBV20-1,14,.,TRBJ2-6,CSASPISGANVLTF,TGCAGTGCTAGTCCTATCTCTGGGGCCAACGTCCTGACTTTC
.,TRBV20-1,11,TRBD1,TRBJ2-1,CSASTGDEQFF,TGCAGTGCTTCGACAGGGGACGAGCAGTTCTTC
.,TRBV25-1,15,.,TRBJ1-1,CASSEPDRTNTEAFF,TGTGCCAGCAGTGAACCCGACAGAACAAACACTGAAGCTTTCTTT
.,TRBV25-1,13,TRBD1,TRBJ1-1,CASTGQGSTEAFF,TGTGCCAGCACAGGACAGGGTTCCACTGAAGCTTTCTTT
many,TRBV19,15,.,TRBJ1-1,CASRPWEGTNTEAFF,TGTGCCAGTAGGCCTTGGGAGGGTACGAACACTGAAGCTTTCTTT
.,TRBV29-1,14,.,TRBJ1-2,CSVEWSAGENGYTF,TGCAGCGTTGAATGGTCGGCAGGGGAAAATGGCTACACCTTC
.,TRBV6-5,16,TRBD1,TRBJ1-2,CASSYPTGQGLRGYTF,TGTGCCAGCAGTTACCCTACGGGACAGGGGTTGAGGGGCTACACCTTC
.,TRBV11-2,14,TRBD1,TRBJ1-2,CASSLDRVGYGYTF,TGTGCCAGCAGCCTCGACAGGGTTGGCTATGGCTACACCTTC
.,TRBV9,16,.,TRBJ1-1,CASSVGQSTPNTEAFF,TGTGCCAGCAGCGTAGGACAGTCTACCCCGAACACTGAAGCTTTCTTT
.,TRBV14,14,TRBD2,TRBJ2-3,CASSFGGGTDTQYF,TGTGCCAGCAGCTTCGGGGGGGGCACAGATACGCAGTATTTT
.,TRBV27,15,TRBD2,TRBJ2-7,CASSSRTSGDYEQYF,TGTGCCAGCAGTTCTAGGACTAGCGGGGACTACGAGCAGTACTTC
.,TRBV20-1,11,.,TRBJ1-2,CSAPANYGYTF,TGCAGTGCCCCAGCTAACTATGGCTACACCTTC